This record concerns one T cell receptor (beta chain) sequence. In the authors' methods: Using reference gene primer amplification, nucleated cell counts were estimated. Some clones are missing from TCRdb's copy, which holds only in-frame ones; the method was immunoSEQ multiplex PCR. D and trimming come from the DNA, and the V and J calls and clone size come from that table. This sample yields under 200,000 clones, of which 80% to 90% are seen a single time; around 8.3% belongs to the top ten. V lost 1 base, J lost 10 bases, and 19 bases lay in between. The germline V gene has CDR1 KGHDR and CDR2 SFDVKD. The CDR3 is 16 amino acids. These data belong to a study of blood T cell repertoires in COVID-19. Study as a whole: Samples taken during acute and convalescent COVID-19 were collected in the United States, Italy and Spain. In each case, the material was cDNA or gDNA derived from T cells, B-cell-depleted T cells, or PBMCs.

This chain uses TRBV24-1 with TRBJ2-1, with D tentatively TRBD2 (5 bases). Sequenced: peripheral blood. This clonotype was obtained from a man in his sixties with acute or convalescent COVID-19. For the CDR3, the DNA is TGTGCCACCAGTGATTTTAGGCTAGCTCTACCCGGGGAGCAGTTCTTC. Its protein product is CATSDFRLALPGEQFF.